This TCR beta chain was sequenced in a study of T cell responses to AZD1222 COVID-19 vaccine. Whole-study results and caveats: Only 5 or 6 AZD1222 recipients were seropositive at baseline.

In regard to this clone: Its antigen is unknown.

The germline V gene has CDR1 MDHEN and CDR2 SYDVKM. This CDR3 has 15 residues. V was cut by 7 bases and J by 0 bases, with 13 bases left in between. Measured with immunoSEQ multiplex PCR; TCRdb has only the in-frame clones, and not every one. The sample lists 75,000 to 95,000 clones, roughly 91% occurring once. This material consisted of peripheral blood, taken on day 0 of MenACWY control vaccination. The source of this sequence is an adult in good health. The chain couples TRBV28 to TRBJ1-5; D uncertain. The CDR3 DNA reads TGTGCCAGCACCAATGCCGGTAATAGCAATCAGCCCCAGCATTTT. Protein: CASTNAGNSNQPQHF.